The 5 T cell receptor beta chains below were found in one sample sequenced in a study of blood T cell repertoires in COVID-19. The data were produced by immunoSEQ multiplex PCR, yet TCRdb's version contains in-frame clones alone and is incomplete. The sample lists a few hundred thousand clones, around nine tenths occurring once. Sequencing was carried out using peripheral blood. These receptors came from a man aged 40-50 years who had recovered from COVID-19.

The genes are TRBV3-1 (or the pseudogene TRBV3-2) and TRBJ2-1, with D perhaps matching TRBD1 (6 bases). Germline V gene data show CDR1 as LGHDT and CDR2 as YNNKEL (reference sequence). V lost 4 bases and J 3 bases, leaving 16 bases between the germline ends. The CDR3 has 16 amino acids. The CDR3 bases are TGTGCCAGCAGCCCACTGGGGGCAGAACTCTACAATGAGCAGTTCTTC. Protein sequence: CASSPLGAELYNEQFF.

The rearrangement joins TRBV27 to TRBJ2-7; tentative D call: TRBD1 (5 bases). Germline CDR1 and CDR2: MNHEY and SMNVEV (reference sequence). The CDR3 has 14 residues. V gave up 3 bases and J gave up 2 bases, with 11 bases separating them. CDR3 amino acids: CASSLGKGAYEQYF. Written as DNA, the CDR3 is TGTGCCAGCAGTTTGGGTAAAGGGGCCTACGAGCAGTACTTC.

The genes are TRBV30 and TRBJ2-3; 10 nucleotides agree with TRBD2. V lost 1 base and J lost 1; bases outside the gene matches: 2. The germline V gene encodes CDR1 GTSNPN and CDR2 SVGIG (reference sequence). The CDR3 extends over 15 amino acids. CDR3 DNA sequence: TGTGCCTGGAGTGACGGACTAGCGGGCACAGATACGCAGTATTTT. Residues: CAWSDGLAGTDTQYF.

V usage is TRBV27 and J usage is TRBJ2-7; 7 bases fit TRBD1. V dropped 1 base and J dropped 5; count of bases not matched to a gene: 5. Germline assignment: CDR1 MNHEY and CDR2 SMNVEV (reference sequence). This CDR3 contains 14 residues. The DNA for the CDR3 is TGTGCCAGCAGTTTATTACAGGGGTCCCACGAGCAGTACTTC. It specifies CASSLLQGSHEQYF.

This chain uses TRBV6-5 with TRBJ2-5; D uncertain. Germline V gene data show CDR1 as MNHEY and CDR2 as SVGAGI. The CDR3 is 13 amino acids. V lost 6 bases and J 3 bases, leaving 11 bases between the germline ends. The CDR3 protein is CASRPDSEETQYF. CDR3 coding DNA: TGTGCCAGCAGGCCCGACTCGGAAGAGACCCAGTACTTC.